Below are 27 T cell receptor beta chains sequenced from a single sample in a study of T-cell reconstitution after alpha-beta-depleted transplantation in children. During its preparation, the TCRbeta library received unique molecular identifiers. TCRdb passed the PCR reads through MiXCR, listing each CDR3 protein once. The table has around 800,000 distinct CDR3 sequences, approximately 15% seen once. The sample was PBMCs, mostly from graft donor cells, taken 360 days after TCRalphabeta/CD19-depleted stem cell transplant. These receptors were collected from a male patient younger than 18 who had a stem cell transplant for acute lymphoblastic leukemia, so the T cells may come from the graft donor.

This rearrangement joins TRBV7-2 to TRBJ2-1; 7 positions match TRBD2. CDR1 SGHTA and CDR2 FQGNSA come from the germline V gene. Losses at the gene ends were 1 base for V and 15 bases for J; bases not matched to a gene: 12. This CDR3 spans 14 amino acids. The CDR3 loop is CASSLVGGPIHGFF. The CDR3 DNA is TGTGCCAGCAGCTTAGTGGGAGGGCCTATACATGGGTTCTTC. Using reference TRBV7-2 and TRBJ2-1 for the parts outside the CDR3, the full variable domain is GAGVSQSPSNKVTEKGKDVELRCDPISGHTALYWYRQSLGQGLEFLIYFQGNSAPDKSGLPSDRFSAERTGGSVSTLTIQRTQQEDSAVYLCASSLVGGPIHGFFGPGTRLTVL.

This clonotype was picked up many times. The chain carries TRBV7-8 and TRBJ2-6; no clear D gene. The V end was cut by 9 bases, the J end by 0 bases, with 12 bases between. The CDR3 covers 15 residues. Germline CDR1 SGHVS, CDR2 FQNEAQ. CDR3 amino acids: CASSSPYSGANVLTF. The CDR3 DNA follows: TGTGCCAGTTCCTCCCCATACTCTGGGGCCAACGTCCTGACTTTC.

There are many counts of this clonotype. DNA of the CDR3: TGTGCCAGCAGCTTAACCCGGACAAACACCGGGGAGCTGTTTTTT. Amino acid sequence: CASSLTRTNTGELFF. The rearrangement joins TRBV7-3 to TRBJ2-2; D perhaps matches TRBD1 (5 bases). V dropped 0 bases and J dropped 2 bases, with 7 bases sitting between them. The germline V gene has CDR1 SGHTA and CDR2 FQGTGA. This CDR3 is built from 15 residues.

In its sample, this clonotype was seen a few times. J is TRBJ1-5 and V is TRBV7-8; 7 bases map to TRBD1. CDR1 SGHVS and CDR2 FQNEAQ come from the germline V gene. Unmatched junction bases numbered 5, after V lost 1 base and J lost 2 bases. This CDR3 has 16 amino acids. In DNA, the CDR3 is TGTGCCAGCAGCTTAGAAGACAGGGTTGGCAATCAGCCCCAGCATTTT. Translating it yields CASSLEDRVGNQPQHF.

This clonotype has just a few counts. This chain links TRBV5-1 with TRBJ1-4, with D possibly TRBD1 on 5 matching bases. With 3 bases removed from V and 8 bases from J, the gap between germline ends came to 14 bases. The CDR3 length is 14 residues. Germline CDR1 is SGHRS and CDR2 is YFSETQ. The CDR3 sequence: CASSSGSSGEKLFF. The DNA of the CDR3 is TGCGCCAGCAGCTCCGGGTCCTCAGGGGAAAAACTGTTTTTT.

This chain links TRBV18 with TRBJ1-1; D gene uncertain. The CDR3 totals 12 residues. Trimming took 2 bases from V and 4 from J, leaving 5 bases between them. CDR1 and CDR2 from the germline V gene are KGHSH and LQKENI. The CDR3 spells CASSPSITEAFF. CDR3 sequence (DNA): TGTGCCAGCTCACCATCAATCACTGAAGCTTTCTTT.

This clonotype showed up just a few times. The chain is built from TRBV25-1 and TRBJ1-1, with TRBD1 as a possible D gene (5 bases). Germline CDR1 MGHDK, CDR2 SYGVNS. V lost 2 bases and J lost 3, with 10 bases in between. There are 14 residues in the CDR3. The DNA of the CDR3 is TGTGCCAGCAGTGAACCCGGAGGGGACACTGAAGCTTTCTTT. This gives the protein CASSEPGGDTEAFF.

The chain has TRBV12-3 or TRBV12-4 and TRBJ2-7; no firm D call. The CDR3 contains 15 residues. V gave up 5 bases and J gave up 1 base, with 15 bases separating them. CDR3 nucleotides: TGTGCCAGCAGTCCCCGCCGCGGAGTGTCCTACGAGCAGTACTTC. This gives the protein CASSPRRGVSYEQYF.

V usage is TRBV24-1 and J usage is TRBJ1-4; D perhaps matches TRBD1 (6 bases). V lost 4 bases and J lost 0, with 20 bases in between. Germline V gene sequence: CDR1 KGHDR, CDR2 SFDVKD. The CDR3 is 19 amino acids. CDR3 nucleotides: TGTGCCACCAGTGAGTCCGGGACGTCGGGGGCCTCAACTAATGAAAAACTGTTTTTT. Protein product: CATSESGTSGASTNEKLFF.

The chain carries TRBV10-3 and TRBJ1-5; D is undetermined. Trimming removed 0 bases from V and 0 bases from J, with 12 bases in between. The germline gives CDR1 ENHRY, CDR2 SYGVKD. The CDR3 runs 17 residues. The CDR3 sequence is CAISESLAGYSNQPQHF. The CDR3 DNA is TGTGCCATCAGTGAGTCTTTGGCAGGCTATAGCAATCAGCCCCAGCATTTT.

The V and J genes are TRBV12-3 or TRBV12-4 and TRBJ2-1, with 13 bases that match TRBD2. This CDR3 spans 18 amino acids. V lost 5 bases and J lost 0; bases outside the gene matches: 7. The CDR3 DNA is TGTGCCAGCAGTCTCGGGACTAGCGGGACGAGCTCCTACAATGAGCAGTTCTTC. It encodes CASSLGTSGTSSYNEQFF.

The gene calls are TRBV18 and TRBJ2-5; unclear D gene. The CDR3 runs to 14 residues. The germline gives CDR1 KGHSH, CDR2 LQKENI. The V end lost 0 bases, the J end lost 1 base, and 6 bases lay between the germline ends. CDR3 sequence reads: CASSPPNSQETQYF. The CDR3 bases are TGTGCCAGCTCACCACCGAACAGCCAAGAGACCCAGTACTTC.

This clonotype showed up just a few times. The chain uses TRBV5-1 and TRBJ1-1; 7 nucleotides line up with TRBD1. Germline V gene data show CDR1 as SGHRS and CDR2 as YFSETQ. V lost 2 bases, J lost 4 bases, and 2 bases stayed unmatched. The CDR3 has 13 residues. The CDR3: CASSFGQATEAFF. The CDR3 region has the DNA TGCGCCAGCAGCTTCGGACAGGCCACTGAAGCTTTCTTT.

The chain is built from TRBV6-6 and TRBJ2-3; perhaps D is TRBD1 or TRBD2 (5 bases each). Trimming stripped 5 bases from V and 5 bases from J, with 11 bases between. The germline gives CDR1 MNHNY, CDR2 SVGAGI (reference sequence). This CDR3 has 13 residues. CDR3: CASSRDPLDTQYF. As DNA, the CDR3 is TGTGCCAGCAGTCGGGACCCTTTAGATACGCAGTATTTT.

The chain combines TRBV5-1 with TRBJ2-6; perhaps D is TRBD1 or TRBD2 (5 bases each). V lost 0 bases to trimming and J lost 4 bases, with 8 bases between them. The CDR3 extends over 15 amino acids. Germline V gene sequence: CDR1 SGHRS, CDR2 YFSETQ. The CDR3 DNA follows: TGCGCCAGCAGCTTGGGGGGGTACGGGGCCAACGTCCTGACTTTC. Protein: CASSLGGYGANVLTF.

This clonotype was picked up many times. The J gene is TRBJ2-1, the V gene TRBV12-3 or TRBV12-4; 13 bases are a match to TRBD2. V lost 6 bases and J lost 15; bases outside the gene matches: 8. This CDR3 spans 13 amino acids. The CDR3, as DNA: TGTGCCAGCAGACCCGGACTAGCGGGAGAACCGTTCTTC. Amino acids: CASRPGLAGEPFF.

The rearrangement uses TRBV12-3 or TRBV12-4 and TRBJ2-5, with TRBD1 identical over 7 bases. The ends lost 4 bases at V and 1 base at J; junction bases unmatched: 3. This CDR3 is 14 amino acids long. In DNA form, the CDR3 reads TGTGCCAGCAGTTCTTGGGACAGCCAAGAGACCCAGTACTTC. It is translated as CASSSWDSQETQYF.

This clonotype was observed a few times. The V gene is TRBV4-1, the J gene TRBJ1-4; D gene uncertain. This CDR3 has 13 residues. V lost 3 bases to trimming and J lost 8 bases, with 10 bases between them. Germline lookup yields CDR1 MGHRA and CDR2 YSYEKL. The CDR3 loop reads CASSQVLGEKLFF. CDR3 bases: TGCGCCAGCAGCCAGGTCCTTGGGGAAAAACTGTTTTTT.

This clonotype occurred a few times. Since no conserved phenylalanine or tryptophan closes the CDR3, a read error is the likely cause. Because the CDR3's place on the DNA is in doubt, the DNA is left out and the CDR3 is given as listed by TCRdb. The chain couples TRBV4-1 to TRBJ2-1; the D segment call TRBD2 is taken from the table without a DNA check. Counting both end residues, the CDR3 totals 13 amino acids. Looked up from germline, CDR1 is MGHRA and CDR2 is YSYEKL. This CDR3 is CASSQGAGTSLYL.

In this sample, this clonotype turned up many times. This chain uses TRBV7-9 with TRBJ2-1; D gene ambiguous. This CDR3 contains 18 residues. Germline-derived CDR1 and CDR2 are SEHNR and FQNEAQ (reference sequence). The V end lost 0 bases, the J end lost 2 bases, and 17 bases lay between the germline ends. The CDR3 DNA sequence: TGTGCCAGCAGCTTAGCCCTGGAGTCCGGGCGACCCTACAATGAGCAGTTCTTC. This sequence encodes CASSLALESGRPYNEQFF.

The CDR3 DNA is TGTGCCAGCGCCCCTTATTACAATGAGCAGTTCTTC. It specifies CASAPYYNEQFF. The rearrangement links TRBV12-3 or TRBV12-4 to TRBJ2-1; no firm D call. This CDR3 comprises 12 residues. V dropped 8 bases and J dropped 4 bases, with 9 bases sitting between them.

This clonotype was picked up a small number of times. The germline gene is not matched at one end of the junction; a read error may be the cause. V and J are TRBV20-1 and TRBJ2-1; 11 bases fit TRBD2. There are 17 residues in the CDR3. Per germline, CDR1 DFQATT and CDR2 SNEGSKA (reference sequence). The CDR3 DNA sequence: TGCTGTGCTATCGGGCTAGCGGGAGGCCTGACCAACAATGAGCAGTTCTTC. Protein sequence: CCAIGLAGGLTNNEQFF.

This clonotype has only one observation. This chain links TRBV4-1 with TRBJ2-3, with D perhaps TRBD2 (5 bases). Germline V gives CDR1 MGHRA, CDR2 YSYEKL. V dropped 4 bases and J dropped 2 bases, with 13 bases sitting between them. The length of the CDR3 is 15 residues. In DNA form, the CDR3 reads TGCGCCAGCAGCCTTCGGACTCCCTTCACAGATACGCAGTATTTT. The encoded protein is CASSLRTPFTDTQYF.

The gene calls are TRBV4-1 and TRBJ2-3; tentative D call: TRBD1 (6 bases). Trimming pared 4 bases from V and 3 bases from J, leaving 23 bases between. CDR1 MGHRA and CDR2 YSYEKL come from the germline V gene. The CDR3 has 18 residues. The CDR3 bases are TGCGCCAGCAGCCCTCTTGTCTACAGGGCTCCTCCGACAGATACGCAGTATTTT. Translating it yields CASSPLVYRAPPTDTQYF.

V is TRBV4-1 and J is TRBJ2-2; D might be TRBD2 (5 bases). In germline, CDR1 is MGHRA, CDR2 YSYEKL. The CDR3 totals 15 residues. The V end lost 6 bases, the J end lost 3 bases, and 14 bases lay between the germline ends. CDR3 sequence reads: CASRLGESHTGELFF. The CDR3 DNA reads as TGCGCCAGCAGGCTGGGAGAGTCGCACACCGGGGAGCTGTTTTTT.

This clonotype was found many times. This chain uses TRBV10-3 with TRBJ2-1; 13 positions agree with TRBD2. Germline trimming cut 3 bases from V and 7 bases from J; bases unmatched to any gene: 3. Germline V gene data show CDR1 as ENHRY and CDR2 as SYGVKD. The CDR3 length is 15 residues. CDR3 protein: CAISEGLAGVNEQFF. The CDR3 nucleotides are TGTGCCATCAGTGAAGGACTAGCGGGAGTTAATGAGCAGTTCTTC.

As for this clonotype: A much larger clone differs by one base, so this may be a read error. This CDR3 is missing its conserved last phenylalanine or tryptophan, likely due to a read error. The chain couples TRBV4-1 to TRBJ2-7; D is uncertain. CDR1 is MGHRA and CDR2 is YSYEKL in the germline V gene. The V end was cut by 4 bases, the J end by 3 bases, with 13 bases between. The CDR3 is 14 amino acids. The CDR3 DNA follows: TGCGCCAGCAGCCTGAGCCCTAGAGGCTACGAGCAGTACTTA. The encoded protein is CASSLSPRGYEQYL.